Listed here is a single TCR beta chain. Its antigen is still unknown. V was pared by 1 base and J by 3 bases, with 13 bases between. Germline V CDR1 and CDR2: MNHNY, SVGAGI (reference sequence). This CDR3 has 15 amino acids. This entry is derived from a study of early stage breast cancer tumors. Study-wide background: About 10-fold was the mean read coverage per sample. Findings and limits, study-wide: Most shared enriched TCRB sequences were commonly generated ones.

Here immunoSEQ multiplex PCR was the method, and the copy in TCRdb shows in-frame clones only, minus some. The repertoire holds 4,500 to 6,000 clones, with 60% to 75% as singletons. This chain uses TRBV6-6 with TRBJ2-7, with D possibly TRBD2 on 7 matching bases. The sequencing sample was made of breast tumor tissue. This TCR was recovered from a person between 55 and 70 years old with breast cancer. The CDR3 protein is CASSYLRGPDYEQYF. For the CDR3, the DNA is TGTGCCAGCAGTTACTTGCGGGGGCCCGACTACGAGCAGTACTTC.